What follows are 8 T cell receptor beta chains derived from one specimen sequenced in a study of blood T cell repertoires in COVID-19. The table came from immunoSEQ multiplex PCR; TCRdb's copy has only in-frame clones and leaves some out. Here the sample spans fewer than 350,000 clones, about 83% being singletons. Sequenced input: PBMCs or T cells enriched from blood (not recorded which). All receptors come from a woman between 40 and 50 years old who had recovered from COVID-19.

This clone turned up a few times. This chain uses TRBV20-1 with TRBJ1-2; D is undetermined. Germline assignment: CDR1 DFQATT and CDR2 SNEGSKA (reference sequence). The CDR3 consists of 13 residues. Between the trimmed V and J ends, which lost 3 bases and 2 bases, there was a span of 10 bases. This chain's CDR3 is CSASFGRNYGYTF. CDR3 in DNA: TGCAGTGCTAGTTTTGGTCGGAACTATGGCTACACCTTC.

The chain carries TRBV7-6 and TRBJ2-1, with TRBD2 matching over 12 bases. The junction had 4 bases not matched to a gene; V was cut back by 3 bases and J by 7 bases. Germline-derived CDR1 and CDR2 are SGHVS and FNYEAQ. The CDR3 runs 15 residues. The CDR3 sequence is CASSFGLAGGNEQFF. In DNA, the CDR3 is TGTGCCAGCAGCTTTGGCCTAGCGGGAGGGAATGAGCAGTTCTTC.

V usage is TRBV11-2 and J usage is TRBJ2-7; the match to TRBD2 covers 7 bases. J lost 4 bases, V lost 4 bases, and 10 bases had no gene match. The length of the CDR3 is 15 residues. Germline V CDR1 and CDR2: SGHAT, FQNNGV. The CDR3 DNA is TGTGCCAGCAGCTCTTCGGGGGGAGTGGGGTACGAGCAGTACTTC. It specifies CASSSSGGVGYEQYF.

As DNA, the CDR3 is TGTGCCAGCGCTGTGGGACTAGCGGCATACAATGAGCAGTTCTTC. As protein: CASAVGLAAYNEQFF. This sequence joins TRBV7-8 and TRBJ2-1; TRBD2 matches at 11 bases. The CDR3 contains 15 residues. The germline V gene has CDR1 SGHVS and CDR2 FQNEAQ. Trimming at V came to 8 bases and at J to 4 bases, leaving 7 bases not matched to a gene.

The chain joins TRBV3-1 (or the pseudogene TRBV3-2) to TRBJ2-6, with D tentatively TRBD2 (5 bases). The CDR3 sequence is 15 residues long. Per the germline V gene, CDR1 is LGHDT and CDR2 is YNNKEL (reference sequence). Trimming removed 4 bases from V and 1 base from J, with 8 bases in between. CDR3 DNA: TGTGCCAGCAGCCTCCCGGGGTCTGGGGCCAACGTCCTGACTTTC. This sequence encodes CASSLPGSGANVLTF.

This chain's CDR3 is CSVGLSGNQPGTGYGYTF. Written as DNA, the CDR3 is TGCAGCGTTGGTCTTTCGGGGAACCAACCCGGGACAGGCTATGGCTACACCTTC. This chain joins TRBV29-1 and TRBJ1-2, with 8 positions matching TRBD1. J was trimmed by 4 bases and V by 4 bases; bases with no gene match: 20. The length of the CDR3 is 18 residues. Germline assignment: CDR1 SQVTM and CDR2 ANQGSEA.

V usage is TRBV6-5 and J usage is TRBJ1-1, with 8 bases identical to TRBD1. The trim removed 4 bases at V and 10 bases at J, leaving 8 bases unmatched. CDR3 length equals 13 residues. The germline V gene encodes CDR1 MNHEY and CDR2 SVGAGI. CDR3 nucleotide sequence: TGTGCCAGCAGTTCCAGGACAGGGCTAAGAGCTTTCTTT. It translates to CASSSRTGLRAFF.

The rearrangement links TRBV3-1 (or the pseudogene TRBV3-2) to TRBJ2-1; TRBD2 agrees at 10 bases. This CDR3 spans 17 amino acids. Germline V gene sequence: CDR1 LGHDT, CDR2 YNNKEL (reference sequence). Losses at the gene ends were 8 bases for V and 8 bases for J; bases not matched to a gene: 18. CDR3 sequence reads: CASGNEREGPLVDEQFF. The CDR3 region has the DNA TGTGCCAGCGGGAATGAGCGGGAGGGCCCACTGGTCGATGAGCAGTTCTTC.